This T cell receptor beta chain was sequenced in a study of beta chain features in type 1 diabetes. The sample holds a few counts of this clone. Since all of the isolated RNA was reverse transcribed, expressed TCRB transcripts were what got sequenced. Repertoires were generated with immunoSEQ multiplex PCR, while TCRdb's copy carries only in-frame clones and drops some. The table lists hundreds of thousands of clones, 11% of them singletons. This CDR3 has 15 amino acids. With V trimmed by 5 bases and J by 1 base, 7 bases remained unmatched. Germline V gives CDR1 SGHTA, CDR2 FQGNSA. This TCR derives from a woman aged 25-40 years in good health. The V gene is TRBV7-2, the J gene TRBJ1-1; 7 nucleotides line up with TRBD1. Sample: naive CD4+ T cells from blood. The chain's CDR3 is CASSRRTGQNTEAFF. Written as DNA, the CDR3 is TGTGCCAGCAGCCGTCGGACAGGCCAGAACACTGAAGCTTTCTTT.